This entry describes one TCR beta chain. Data came from immunoSEQ multiplex PCR; TCRdb stores just in-frame clones and leaves some out. The sample lists about 120,000 clones; about 83% were seen once. The sample comes from a study of blood T cell repertoires in COVID-19. Germline V gives CDR1 MGHRA, CDR2 YSYEKL. V shed 2 bases and J 5 bases; nucleotides not matched to a gene: 3. CDR3 length equals 14 residues. This chain uses TRBV4-1 with TRBJ1-5; 7 bases fit TRBD1. This receptor was obtained from a man aged 70 or older with acute or convalescent COVID-19. Sequencing was carried out using peripheral blood. The CDR3 sequence: CASSQITGDQPQHF. The CDR3 nucleotides are TGCGCCAGCAGCCAAATTACAGGGGATCAGCCCCAGCATTTT.